The subject of this entry is one TCR beta chain. Its antigen is as yet unknown. The CDR3 is 14 amino acids. Germline V CDR1 and CDR2: MDHEN, SYDVKM. V was trimmed by 2 bases and J by 7 bases, leaving 14 bases between them. The sample belongs to a study of T cell responses to AZD1222 COVID-19 vaccine. Study observations and caveats: At baseline, just a handful of AZD1222 recipients tested seropositive.

This table comes from immunoSEQ multiplex PCR, and its TCRdb copy is limited to in-frame clones, with some not included. The sample shows roughly 93,000 clones, nearly 90% of them seen only once. The chain carries TRBV28 and TRBJ2-5; no firm D call. This TCR derives from an adult in good health. Sequences were derived from peripheral blood, sampled on day 0 of AZD1222 vaccination. Here the CDR3 reads CASSLVELRTTQYF. The DNA of the CDR3 is TGTGCCAGCAGTTTAGTAGAACTACGGACGACCCAGTACTTC.